Following are 18 T cell receptor beta chains from one sample sequenced in a study of T-cell memory formation after mild COVID-19. MiXCR, run by TCRdb on the 5' RACE reads, gives a single entry per CDR3 protein. Of about 81,000 distinct CDR3 sequences in the sample, roughly 25% were seen once. The material sequenced was PBMCs or a T cell subset sorted from them (not recorded which). These receptor sequences come from a man between 18 and 35 years old who had mild COVID-19 (a few samples of this study predate the infection). Cell type and time point are not known.

The chain is built from TRBV6-5 and TRBJ1-2; maybe TRBD1 (5 bases). The CDR3 consists of 14 residues. Germline assignment: CDR1 MNHEY and CDR2 SVGAGI. With 2 bases removed from V and 4 bases from J, the gap between germline ends came to 11 bases. The CDR3 loop reads CASSYARRGYGYTF. The CDR3 DNA reads as TGTGCCAGCAGTTACGCCAGGAGGGGCTATGGCTACACCTTC.

V is TRBV29-1 and J is TRBJ2-5; D not resolved. This CDR3 comprises 17 residues. Germline V gene data show CDR1 as SQVTM and CDR2 as ANQGSEA. Trimming shortened V by 8 bases and J by 5 bases, and 30 bases separated the two germline ends. CDR3 sequence: CSLLGWGLNEGLETQYF. Here the CDR3 DNA reads TGCAGCCTCCTCGGATGGGGATTGAATGAAGGGTTGGAGACCCAGTACTTC.

The chain combines TRBV12-3 or TRBV12-4 with TRBJ2-7; no firm D call. The CDR3 spans 13 residues. Trimming took 3 bases from V and 2 from J, leaving 8 bases between them. CDR3 sequence (DNA): TGTGCCAGCAGTTTGGGTGTTCCCTACGAGCAGTACTTC. Amino acid sequence: CASSLGVPYEQYF.

This clonotype was counted between two and nine times. The chain recombines TRBV19 with TRBJ1-2; TRBD1 aligns across 9 bases. The CDR3 has 16 residues. The V gene end was trimmed by 5 bases and the J gene end by 8 bases; junction bases not matched to a gene: 15. The germline V gene has CDR1 LNHDA and CDR2 SQIVND (reference sequence). CDR3 nucleotides: TGTGCCAGTAGTGCCGGACAGGGGACTGCACCTGGAGGCTACACCTTC. Residues: CASSAGQGTAPGGYTF.

In this sample, this clonotype turned up a few times. This sequence joins TRBV10-3 and TRBJ2-3; D is uncertain. The CDR3 spans 15 residues. V was clipped by 4 bases and J by 4 bases, with 15 bases between them. Germline CDR1 and CDR2: ENHRY and SYGVKD. The CDR3 DNA sequence: TGTGCCATCAGTGGTGGCCCCCGAGTCTCAGATACGCAGTATTTT. Translated: CAISGGPRVSDTQYF.

V is TRBV11-2 and J is TRBJ2-3, with 7 bases lining up with TRBD1. V shed 4 bases and J 2 bases; nucleotides not matched to a gene: 3. The CDR3 is made up of 14 amino acids. In germline, CDR1 is SGHAT, CDR2 FQNNGV. CDR3 DNA sequence: TGTGCCAGCAGCTCACAGGGGCCCACAGATACGCAGTATTTT. This gives the protein CASSSQGPTDTQYF.

This clonotype was recorded a few times. The chain employs TRBV7-9 and TRBJ2-7; D uncertain. Between the trimmed V and J ends, which lost 5 bases and 0 bases, there was a span of 8 bases. Germline assignment: CDR1 SEHNR and CDR2 FQNEAQ (reference sequence). The CDR3 runs to 13 residues. The DNA for the CDR3 is TGTGCCAGCAGCGCCCTATCCTCCTACGAGCAGTACGTC. It specifies CASSALSSYEQYV.

This clonotype was detected a few times. The rearrangement uses TRBV7-2 and TRBJ2-7; D is perhaps TRBD1 (7 bases). The V end was cut by 4 bases, the J end by 7 bases, with 8 bases between. CDR1 is SGHTA, CDR2 FQGNSA, per germline. The CDR3 loop spans 11 amino acids. CDR3 loop: CASSSGGEQYF. CDR3 DNA: TGTGCCAGCAGCTCAGGGGGGGAGCAGTACTTC.

The chain employs TRBV20-1 and TRBJ2-7; D remains ambiguous. This CDR3 comprises 13 residues. With 4 bases removed from V and 6 bases from J, the gap between germline ends came to 16 bases. The germline CDR1 and CDR2 sequences are DFQATT and SNEGSKA (reference sequence). CDR3 sequence: CSATGISSVEQYV. The CDR3 nucleotides read TGCAGTGCTACGGGTATCTCCTCCGTCGAGCAGTACGTC.

The gene calls are TRBV23-1 and TRBJ2-7, with no clear D. TRBV23-1 counts as an open reading frame of uncertain function. With 0 bases removed from V and 0 bases from J, the gap between germline ends came to 9 bases. The CDR3 length is 15 residues. Here the CDR3 reads CASSQSGSSSYEQYV. CDR3 coding DNA: TGCGCCAGCAGTCAATCGGGGTCTAGCTCCTACGAGCAGTACGTC.

This chain uses TRBV4-3 with TRBJ1-2; 9 bases are a match to TRBD1. This CDR3 region has 17 residues. Germline trimming cut 0 bases from V and 4 bases from J; bases unmatched to any gene: 9. In germline, CDR1 is LGHNA, CDR2 YSLEER. In DNA, the CDR3 is TGCGCCAGCAGCCAAGATCTTAGCCCGACAGGGGGCTATGGCTACACCTTC. This codes for CASSQDLSPTGGYGYTF.

This clonotype showed up just a few times. This sequence joins TRBV6-1 and TRBJ2-1; 10 bases are shared with TRBD2. V gave up 7 bases and J gave up 5 bases; unmatched junction bases: 5. This CDR3 is built from 14 residues. Per germline, CDR1 MNHNS and CDR2 SASEGT. In nucleotides, the CDR3 is TGTGCCAGCACCATAGCGGGGGGCGACAATGAGCAGTTCTTC. Protein sequence: CASTIAGGDNEQFF.

This clonotype was counted ten times or more. The genes are TRBV9 and TRBJ1-2, with D unclear. The V gene's germline CDR1 is SGDLS and CDR2 YYNGEE. Trimming took 2 bases from V and 4 from J, leaving 15 bases between them. The CDR3 is 15 residues long. In nucleotides, the CDR3 is TGTGCCAGCAGCGTGGCCACCCCCGGGCCCTATGGCTACACCTTC. Translating it yields CASSVATPGPYGYTF.

CDR3 in amino acids: CASSRQGGDNSPLHF. The CDR3 region has the DNA TGTGCCAGCAGCCGACAGGGGGGCGATAATTCACCCCTCCACTTT. J is TRBJ1-6 and V is TRBV7-9; 9 positions match TRBD1. Germline CDR1 SEHNR, CDR2 FQNEAQ (reference sequence). Trimming removed 5 bases from V and 5 bases from J; junction bases left unmatched: 4. This CDR3 contains 15 residues.

This clonotype came up a few times. This chain joins TRBV15 and TRBJ2-3; D is undetermined. The CDR3 has 14 residues. CDR1 is LNHNV, CDR2 YYDKDF, per germline (reference sequence). The V end was cut by 0 bases, the J end by 4 bases, with 8 bases between. The CDR3 DNA reads TGTGCCACCAGCAGAGAAGAAAGTGCAGATACGCAGTATTTT. As protein: CATSREESADTQYF.

This clonotype was recorded a few times. CDR3 DNA sequence: TGTGCCAGCAGCCAGCGGGGTCCTCCCTACGAGCAGTACTTC. Translation: CASSQRGPPYEQYF. This chain joins TRBV6-2 or TRBV6-3 and TRBJ2-7; 7 bases map to TRBD2. Trimming at V came to 6 bases and at J to 2 bases, leaving 7 bases not matched to a gene. The length of the CDR3 is 14 residues. Germline CDR1 is MNHEY and CDR2 is SVGEGT.

This clonotype was found a few times. The V gene is TRBV9, the J gene TRBJ1-1; 7 bases are a match to TRBD1. The CDR3 runs to 14 residues. The V and J ends lost 2 bases and 8 bases, in that order; junction bases with no gene match: 9. Germline values: CDR1 SGDLS, CDR2 YYNGEE. The DNA for the CDR3 is TGTGCCAGCAGCGTCGGGACAGCGGCATTCGAAGCTTTCTTT. The encoded protein is CASSVGTAAFEAFF.

This clonotype was seen only a few times. The genes are TRBV4-1 and TRBJ2-3; possible D gene TRBD1, 5 bases. CDR1 MGHRA and CDR2 YSYEKL come from the germline V gene. V lost 2 bases and J 4 bases, leaving 7 bases between the germline ends. The CDR3 consists of 13 residues. The CDR3 reads CASSQSRADTQYF. CDR3 in DNA: TGCGCCAGCAGCCAATCCAGGGCAGATACGCAGTATTTT.